Shown below are 16 T cell receptor beta chains from a single sample sequenced in a study of T cells after posttransplantation cyclophosphamide. The protocol was immunoSEQ multiplex PCR, while the TCRdb copy is restricted to in-frame clones and leaves out a portion. The sample consists of approximately 15,000 clones, approximately 80% of them appearing once. Methotrexate plus calcineurin inhibitor accompanied controls' myeloablative marrow transplants; sampling was 1 year later. This specimen was PBMCs, taken 410 to 450 days after allogeneic stem cell transplant with calcineurin inhibitor and methotrexate. The source is a young adult male patient who received an allogeneic stem cell transplant from an unrelated donor, was CMV-positive, and had acute and chronic GVHD. Some T cells may have originated in the graft donor.

Points on this clone: This may be a read error: a much more frequent sequence differs by one nucleotide. DNA for the CDR3: TGTGCCAGCAGCCGCTCCTACGAGCAGTACTTC. Its protein is CASSRSYEQYF. The V gene is TRBV7-9, the J gene TRBJ2-7; D ambiguous. The germline V gene has CDR1 SEHNR and CDR2 FQNEAQ (reference sequence). CDR3 length: 11 amino acids. V lost 5 bases to trimming and J lost 0 bases, with 2 bases between them.

This chain joins TRBV7-2 and TRBJ2-7; TRBD2 matches 8 bases. This CDR3 is built from 15 residues. CDR1 is SGHTA and CDR2 is FQGNSA in the germline V gene. V trimming: 4 bases; J trimming: 7 bases; junction bases outside the gene matches: 12. This CDR3 is CASSYSGAAGIEQYF. The CDR3 region has the DNA TGTGCCAGCAGCTATAGCGGGGCAGCGGGAATTGAGCAGTACTTC.

This clone was counted between two and nine times. The chain is built from TRBV9 and TRBJ2-3, with a weak D call TRBD1 (5 bases). With 1 base removed from V and 6 bases from J, the gap between germline ends came to 9 bases. CDR1 is SGDLS and CDR2 is YYNGEE in the germline V gene. The CDR3 contains 13 residues. The CDR3 DNA reads as TGTGCCAGCAGCGTACCTCCAGGGGATACGCAGTATTTT. Its translation: CASSVPPGDTQYF.

This sequence joins TRBV6-6 and TRBJ2-7; 7 nucleotides align to TRBD1. Germline V gives CDR1 MNHNY, CDR2 SVGAGI (reference sequence). With V trimmed by 4 bases and J by 0 bases, 6 bases remained unmatched. This CDR3 has 15 amino acids. The CDR3 DNA reads TGTGCCAGCAGTTCCCCGGGACAGACCTCCTACGAGCAGTACTTC. Its translation: CASSSPGQTSYEQYF.

The rearrangement links TRBV5-8 to TRBJ1-4, with D hard to call. CDR3 size: 15 residues. Germline V gives CDR1 SGHTS, CDR2 YDEGEE. V was trimmed by 4 bases and J by 6 bases, leaving 16 bases between them. CDR3 in DNA: TGTGCCAGCAGCCGGGTTTACCGTCCCTATGAAAAACTGTTTTTT. Translated: CASSRVYRPYEKLFF.

The chain has TRBV4-3 and TRBJ2-1; 10 bases fit TRBD1. The CDR3 has 16 amino acids. V was clipped by 5 bases and J by 4 bases; unmatched bases: 8. Germline V gene data show CDR1 as LGHNA and CDR2 as YSLEER. CDR3 in DNA: TGCGCCAGCAGCAGTGGGACAGGGGAGTGGTACAATGAGCAGTTCTTC. It encodes CASSSGTGEWYNEQFF.

V gene TRBV5-4 combines with J gene TRBJ1-4, with D perhaps matching TRBD1 (5 bases). The CDR3 runs to 16 residues. Trimming removed 1 base at V and 4 bases at J, with 14 bases between. The germline gives CDR1 SGHNT, CDR2 YYREEE (reference sequence). As DNA, the CDR3 is TGTGCCAGCAGCTTGTCGACAGCAGCGAATAATGAAAAACTGTTTTTT. Translation gives CASSLSTAANNEKLFF.

This rearrangement joins TRBV5-4 to TRBJ2-5; 8 nucleotides match TRBD1. J gave up 2 bases and V 3 bases, and 6 bases lay outside the gene matches. CDR3 length: 15 residues. CDR1 and CDR2 from the germline V gene are SGHNT and YYREEE (reference sequence). The CDR3 region is CASSSGGLGQETQYF. The CDR3 bases are TGTGCCAGCAGCTCAGGGGGCCTAGGGCAAGAGACCCAGTACTTC.

The gene calls are TRBV7-8 and TRBJ2-5; possible D gene TRBD1, 6 bases. The CDR3 totals 14 residues. Germline V gene sequence: CDR1 SGHVS, CDR2 FQNEAQ. Trimming took off 5 bases at V and 1 base at J, with 11 bases between the two ends. CDR3 nucleotides: TGTGCCAGCAGCGTCGACAGGAGCCAAGAGACCCAGTACTTC. Translating gives CASSVDRSQETQYF.

This rearrangement joins TRBV6-1 to TRBJ2-7; unclear D gene. Trimming shortened V by 1 base and J by 8 bases, and 6 bases separated the two germline ends. There are 11 residues in the CDR3. CDR1 and CDR2 from the germline V gene are MNHNS and SASEGT. The CDR3: CASSEVGKQYF. The CDR3 coding sequence is TGTGCCAGCAGTGAAGTGGGCAAGCAGTACTTC.

The V call is TRBV6-1, the J call TRBJ2-3, with 7 bases aligning to TRBD1. V shed 4 bases, J shed 2 bases, and the junction held 6 bases outside the gene matches. Germline CDR1 and CDR2: MNHNS and SASEGT. The CDR3 totals 15 residues. For the CDR3, the DNA is TGTGCCAGCAGTGGACAACAGGGGTACACAGATACGCAGTATTTT. Its protein product is CASSGQQGYTDTQYF.

The rearrangement links TRBV27 to TRBJ1-2; 7 bases are shared with TRBD1. This CDR3 has 15 amino acids. Germline V CDR1 and CDR2: MNHEY, SMNVEV (reference sequence). Unmatched junction bases numbered 7, after V lost 2 bases and J lost 4 bases. The CDR3 reads CASSLLGDSLYGYTF. The CDR3 DNA follows: TGTGCCAGCAGTTTACTCGGGGACAGTCTCTATGGCTACACCTTC.

The chain is built from TRBV5-6 and TRBJ1-5; 8 bases are shared with TRBD1. The CDR3 spans 13 residues. V trimming: 4 bases; J trimming: 5 bases; junction bases outside the gene matches: 2. The germline V gene has CDR1 SGHDT and CDR2 YYEEEE. CDR3 residues: CASSLTGDQPQHF. CDR3 bases: TGTGCCAGCAGCCTGACAGGGGATCAGCCCCAGCATTTT.

The rearrangement uses TRBV2 and TRBJ2-4, with D perhaps TRBD1 (6 bases). Germline V gene lookup returns CDR1 SNHLY and CDR2 FYNNEI. This CDR3 spans 14 amino acids. Trimming left V 6 bases short and J 0 bases short, with 9 bases between. CDR3 region: CASSNRAAKNIQYF. CDR3 in DNA: TGTGCCAGCAGCAACAGGGCAGCCAAAAACATTCAGTACTTC.

The rearrangement joins TRBV2 to TRBJ1-2; TRBD1 might be the D (6 bases). Germline CDR1 reads SNHLY; CDR2 reads FYNNEI. This CDR3 is built from 13 residues. Between the trimmed V and J ends, which lost 3 bases and 7 bases, there was a span of 12 bases. The CDR3 sequence is CASSDGQGPGYTF. CDR3 DNA sequence: TGTGCCAGCAGTGACGGCCAGGGGCCTGGCTACACCTTC.

The V and J genes are TRBV7-8 and TRBJ2-3; TRBD2 agrees at 9 bases. CDR1 and CDR2 (germline): SGHVS, FQNEAQ. Trimming removed 0 bases from V and 0 bases from J; junction bases left unmatched: 1. The CDR3 totals 16 residues. The CDR3 reads CASSLAAGGSTDTQYF. The CDR3, as DNA: TGTGCCAGCAGCTTAGCAGCGGGGGGAAGCACAGATACGCAGTATTTT.